The 32 T cell receptor beta chains below all came from one sample that was sequenced in a study of blood T cell repertoires in COVID-19. Libraries were prepared by immunoSEQ multiplex PCR; TCRdb keeps only in-frame clonotypes and omits some of them. The sample consists of around 30,000 clones, roughly nine tenths of them appearing once. The sequencing input was peripheral blood. The origin of the receptors is a man aged 55 to 70 with acute or convalescent COVID-19.

J is TRBJ2-2 and V is TRBV2; 12 bases fit TRBD2. Losses at the gene ends were 10 bases for V and 6 bases for J; bases not matched to a gene: 3. Per germline, CDR1 SNHLY and CDR2 FYNNEI. This CDR3 is 13 amino acids long. CDR3 in DNA: TGTGCCACCCTAGCGGGAGGGCCCGGGGAGCTGTTTTTT. Translating it yields CATLAGGPGELFF. The variable domain in full, with the rest retrieved from reference TRBV2 and TRBJ2-2, is EPEVTQTPSHQVTQMGQEVILRCVPISNHLYFYWYRQILGQKVEFLVSFYNNEISEKSEIFDDQFSVERPDGSNFTLKIRSTKLEDSAMYFCATLAGGPGELFFGEGSRLTVL.

J is TRBJ1-1 and V is TRBV18; 11 bases match TRBD1. The CDR3 is 14 residues long. The V gene end was trimmed by 4 bases and the J gene end by 6 bases; junction bases not matched to a gene: 4. CDR1 and CDR2 (germline): KGHSH, LQKENI. The CDR3 nucleotides are TGTGCCAGCTCACTTGGGACAGGGGGTCCTGAAGCTTTCTTT. Amino acid sequence: CASSLGTGGPEAFF.

The chain recombines TRBV4-1 with TRBJ1-2; possibly TRBD1 for D (6 bases). Trimming shortened V by 5 bases and J by 2 bases, and 18 bases separated the two germline ends. The germline V gene has CDR1 MGHRA and CDR2 YSYEKL. This CDR3 contains 16 residues. In nucleotides, the CDR3 is TGCGCCAGCAGCTTCATCGGACAGACCATGAACTATGGCTACACCTTC. Its protein product is CASSFIGQTMNYGYTF.

The V and J genes are TRBV2 and TRBJ2-7; D remains unclear. V lost 6 bases and J lost 1, with 10 bases in between. The germline CDR1 and CDR2 sequences are SNHLY and FYNNEI. This CDR3 is 13 amino acids long. The CDR3 sequence is CASSPDGSYEQYF. In DNA form, the CDR3 reads TGTGCCAGCAGCCCAGACGGGTCCTACGAGCAGTACTTC.

To note about this clone: Other DNA sequences in the same sample also yield this CDR3. This chain joins TRBV6-5 and TRBJ1-1, with TRBD1 identical over 7 bases. The V segment lost 6 bases and the J segment 1 base; nucleotides outside the gene matches: 8. Germline CDR1 MNHEY, CDR2 SVGAGI. The CDR3 is 15 residues long. The CDR3 sequence is CASRKRQGGNTEAFF. The CDR3 nucleotides are TGTGCCAGCAGAAAGAGGCAGGGGGGGAACACTGAAGCTTTCTTT.

The chain is built from TRBV19 and TRBJ1-5; D is possibly TRBD1 (5 bases). Looked up from germline, CDR1 is LNHDA and CDR2 is SQIVND (reference sequence). The CDR3 is 15 residues long. The V end was cut by 1 base, the J end by 2 bases, with 9 bases between. As DNA, the CDR3 is TGTGCCAGTAGTATAGCGCCGGGGGGCAATCAGCCCCAGCATTTT. The encoded protein is CASSIAPGGNQPQHF.

The rearrangement links TRBV7-2 to TRBJ2-1; a weak D match, TRBD2 (5 bases). From germline, CDR1 is SGHTA and CDR2 FQGNSA. Trimming left V 1 base short and J 6 bases short, with 7 bases between. There are 13 residues in the CDR3. The CDR3: CASSLGGLNEQFF. CDR3 in DNA: TGTGCCAGCAGCTTAGGAGGACTCAATGAGCAGTTCTTC.

The J gene is TRBJ1-1, the V gene TRBV5-1, with 7 nucleotides matching TRBD1. The germline CDR1 and CDR2 sequences are SGHRS and YFSETQ. This CDR3 spans 12 amino acids. After removal of 0 bases from V and 10 bases from J, the junction contained 3 bases not matched to a gene. The CDR3 coding sequence is TGCGCCAGCAGCTTGGGTCAGGGGGGAGCTTTCTTT. Translated: CASSLGQGGAFF.

The chain joins TRBV25-1 to TRBJ1-2; D remains ambiguous. The CDR3 runs to 13 residues. The V end was cut by 4 bases, the J end by 2 bases, with 8 bases between. CDR1 is MGHDK, CDR2 SYGVNS, per germline. This chain's CDR3 is CASSGGSNYGYTF. In nucleotides, the CDR3 is TGTGCCAGCAGTGGAGGGTCCAACTATGGCTACACCTTC.

This clone occurred once. This chain joins TRBV28 and TRBJ2-7, with 7 positions matching TRBD1. This CDR3 is 15 amino acids long. The junction had 8 bases not matched to a gene; V was cut back by 4 bases and J by 2 bases. Germline assignment: CDR1 MDHEN and CDR2 SYDVKM. The CDR3 DNA reads TGTGCCAGCAGTTATGTTGACAGGGTAGCCTACGAGCAGTACTTC. Translated, it gives CASSYVDRVAYEQYF. The entire variable domain, with the rest obtained from reference TRBV28 and TRBJ2-7, is as follows: DVKVTQSSRYLVKRTGEKVFLECVQDMDHENMFWYRQDPGLGLRLIYFSYDVKMKEKGDIPEGYSVSREKKERFSLILESASTNQTSMYLCASSYVDRVAYEQYFGPGTRLTVT.

This clone has only one observation. The V gene is TRBV28, the J gene TRBJ2-3; TRBD2 is a possible D gene (7 bases). The CDR3 has 15 residues. V gave up 4 bases and J gave up 2 bases, with 13 bases separating them. Germline V CDR1 and CDR2: MDHEN, SYDVKM. The chain's CDR3 is CASSSSGQTTDTQYF. The CDR3 nucleotides are TGTGCCAGCAGTTCTAGCGGACAGACCACAGATACGCAGTATTTT.

J is TRBJ2-3 and V is TRBV5-1; 11 nucleotides line up with TRBD2. This CDR3 is 16 amino acids long. Germline V gene data show CDR1 as SGHRS and CDR2 as YFSETQ. With 1 base clipped from V and 5 bases from J, the junction kept 6 bases outside the gene matches. CDR3 protein: CASSLRSSGGIDTQYF. The DNA of the CDR3 is TGCGCCAGCAGCTTGAGGTCTAGCGGGGGGATAGATACGCAGTATTTT.

The chain uses TRBV5-1 and TRBJ2-4, with D tentatively TRBD2 (6 bases). The CDR3 has 16 residues. Germline V lookup: CDR1 SGHRS, CDR2 YFSETQ. Trimming took off 0 bases at V and 6 bases at J, with 16 bases between the two ends. CDR3 sequence: CASSLAVGGTGNIQYF. The CDR3 nucleotides read TGCGCCAGCAGCTTGGCGGTCGGGGGAACAGGAAACATTCAGTACTTC.

This chain links TRBV18 with TRBJ2-1; the match to TRBD2 covers 11 bases. V lost 3 bases, J lost 4 bases, and 5 bases stayed unmatched. This CDR3 comprises 16 residues. Germline assignment: CDR1 KGHSH and CDR2 LQKENI. CDR3 nucleotides: TGTGCCAGCTCACCCCAGAGGACTAGCGGGTACAATGAGCAGTTCTTC. Translated, it gives CASSPQRTSGYNEQFF.

This rearrangement joins TRBV19 to TRBJ2-7; 9 bases fit TRBD1. In germline, CDR1 is LNHDA, CDR2 SQIVND (reference sequence). The ends lost 7 bases at V and 4 bases at J; junction bases unmatched: 8. This CDR3 has 14 residues. The CDR3: CASNPRDRVYEQYF. For the CDR3, the DNA is TGTGCCAGTAACCCGCGGGACAGGGTTTACGAGCAGTACTTC. Together with reference TRBV19 and TRBJ2-7, the CDR3 gives the full variable domain: DGGITQSPKYLFRKEGQNVTLSCEQNLNHDAMYWYRQDPGQGLRLIYYSQIVNDFQKGDIAEGYSVSREKKESFPLTVTSAQKNPTAFYLCASNPRDRVYEQYFGPGTRLTVT.

The rearrangement uses TRBV29-1 and TRBJ1-5; no reliable D call. CDR3 size: 12 residues. Per the germline V gene, CDR1 is SQVTM and CDR2 is ANQGSEA. Trimming shortened V by 4 bases and J by 3 bases, and 7 bases separated the two germline ends. The DNA of the CDR3 is TGCAGCGTTGGGAGCACCAATCAGCCCCAGCATTTT. It translates to CSVGSTNQPQHF.

J is TRBJ2-7 and V is TRBV5-4, with D unresolved. The ends were cut back, 0 bases at V and 7 bases at J, with 11 bases in the middle. The CDR3 is 13 residues long. CDR1 is SGHNT, CDR2 YYREEE, per germline (reference sequence). The CDR3, as DNA: TGTGCCAGCAGCTTGGGAGGTACTGGGGAGCAGTACTTC. Translating gives CASSLGGTGEQYF.

This clone was recorded once. The rearrangement links TRBV9 to TRBJ1-6, with D unclear. Per the germline V gene, CDR1 is SGDLS and CDR2 is YYNGEE. The CDR3 covers 16 residues. Between the trimmed V and J ends, which lost 3 bases and 6 bases, there was a span of 16 bases. This chain's CDR3 is CASSATQVPSNSPLHF. Written as DNA, the CDR3 is TGTGCCAGCAGCGCGACCCAGGTTCCCAGTAATTCACCCCTCCACTTT. The full variable domain, with the rest looked up from reference TRBV9 and TRBJ1-6, is DSGVTQTPKHLITATGQRVTLRCSPRSGDLSVYWYQQSLDQGLQFLIQYYNGEERAKGNILERFSAQQFPDLHSELNLSSLELGDSALYFCASSATQVPSNSPLHFGNGTRLTVT.

The chain joins TRBV5-4 to TRBJ1-2, with D perhaps matching TRBD1 (6 bases). Deletions cut 3 bases from V and 0 bases from J, with 12 bases between. The germline V gene has CDR1 SGHNT and CDR2 YYREEE (reference sequence). The CDR3 is 15 amino acids. DNA for the CDR3: TGTGCCAGCAGCTCTGCTAAGGGGGCTAACTATGGCTACACCTTC. Residues: CASSSAKGANYGYTF.

V gene TRBV27 combines with J gene TRBJ2-5, with TRBD2 matching over 8 bases. The junction had 7 bases not matched to a gene; V was cut back by 0 bases and J by 1 base. The CDR3 length is 17 residues. From germline, CDR1 is MNHEY and CDR2 SMNVEV (reference sequence). The CDR3 region is CASSLSLLAGSQETQYF. In DNA, the CDR3 is TGTGCCAGCAGTTTATCGCTCCTAGCGGGTAGCCAAGAGACCCAGTACTTC.

The chain is built from TRBV11-1 and TRBJ1-2; the match to TRBD1 covers 9 bases. The CDR3 is 16 amino acids. V lost 2 bases and J lost 5; bases outside the gene matches: 9. Germline CDR1 and CDR2: SGHAT and FQDESV (reference sequence). The CDR3 is CASSLTEQGARYGYTF. The CDR3 DNA sequence: TGTGCCAGCAGCTTAACCGAACAGGGGGCCAGGTATGGCTACACCTTC.

The chain has TRBV6-6 and TRBJ1-5, with a possible D match to TRBD1 (6 bases). The CDR3 runs to 14 residues. Between the trimmed V and J ends, which lost 1 base and 8 bases, there was a span of 12 bases. Germline loops: CDR1 MNHNY, CDR2 SVGAGI (reference sequence). The chain's CDR3 is CASSYFGGQEPQHF. CDR3 DNA: TGTGCCAGCAGTTACTTCGGGGGGCAGGAGCCCCAGCATTTT.

This chain connects TRBV18 to TRBJ1-1, with 10 bases matching TRBD1. The CDR3 consists of 15 residues. Germline V gene sequence: CDR1 KGHSH, CDR2 LQKENI. V dropped 2 bases and J dropped 3; count of bases not matched to a gene: 3. This CDR3 reads CASSPRTGGDTEAFF. DNA of the CDR3: TGTGCCAGCTCACCAAGGACAGGGGGTGACACTGAAGCTTTCTTT. Full variable domain (remainder filled in from reference TRBV18 and TRBJ1-1): NAGVMQNPRHLVRRRGQEARLRCSPMKGHSHVYWYRQLPEEGLKFMVYLQKENIIDESGMPKERFSAEFPKEGPSILRIQQVVRGDSAAYFCASSPRTGGDTEAFFGQGTRLTVV.

The J gene is TRBJ1-5, the V gene TRBV15; D gene uncertain. This CDR3 spans 13 amino acids. Germline V CDR1 and CDR2: LNHNV, YYDKDF (reference sequence). The germline V and J ends were trimmed by 0 bases and 9 bases, with 9 bases remaining between them. The CDR3 coding sequence is TGTGCCACCAGCAGAGATCCAGGTTGGCCCCAGCATTTT. As protein: CATSRDPGWPQHF.

V usage is TRBV2 and J usage is TRBJ2-3, with 8 bases fitting TRBD2. Germline V CDR1 and CDR2: SNHLY, FYNNEI. V lost 1 base to trimming and J lost 5 bases; unmatched junction nucleotides: 8. This CDR3 is built from 16 residues. This chain's CDR3 is CASSEGGSGEGDTQYF. The DNA of the CDR3 is TGTGCCAGCAGTGAAGGGGGTAGCGGGGAAGGAGATACGCAGTATTTT.

The chain employs TRBV29-1 and TRBJ1-3, with TRBD1 as a possible D gene (5 bases). This CDR3 has 10 amino acids. With 5 bases removed from V and 8 bases from J, the gap between germline ends came to 7 bases. The germline V gene has CDR1 SQVTM and CDR2 ANQGSEA. CDR3 bases: TGCAGCGTTCAGGGCGACACCATATATTTT. This encodes CSVQGDTIYF.

The rearrangement links TRBV29-1 to TRBJ2-2, with a possible D match to TRBD2 (6 bases). This CDR3 spans 13 amino acids. V lost 4 bases and J lost 5, with 11 bases in between. Germline CDR1 reads SQVTM; CDR2 reads ANQGSEA. The CDR3 reads CSVVTGVTGELFF. CDR3 sequence (DNA): TGCAGCGTTGTGACGGGGGTAACCGGGGAGCTGTTTTTT.

The rearrangement links TRBV14 to TRBJ1-2; D uncertain. This CDR3 region has 13 residues. V was shortened by 3 bases and J by 3 bases, with 8 bases between the two germline ends. Germline CDR1 is SGHDN and CDR2 is FVKESK. CDR3 region: CASSQVSDYGYTF. The CDR3 DNA sequence: TGTGCCAGCAGCCAGGTATCAGACTATGGCTACACCTTC. Full variable domain (outside the CDR3, taken from reference TRBV14 and TRBJ1-2): EAGVTQFPSHSVIEKGQTVTLRCDPISGHDNLYWYRRVMGKEIKFLLHFVKESKQDESGMPNNRFLAERTGGTYSTLKVQPAELEDSGVYFCASSQVSDYGYTFGSGTRLTVV.

The V call is TRBV5-1, the J call TRBJ1-1, with D possibly TRBD1 on 6 matching bases. Germline-derived CDR1 and CDR2 are SGHRS and YFSETQ. V lost 3 bases and J lost 1, with 13 bases in between. The CDR3 spans 15 residues. The CDR3 protein is CASSSRQDWNTEAFF. In nucleotides, the CDR3 is TGCGCCAGCAGCTCTAGACAGGACTGGAACACTGAAGCTTTCTTT. Looking up the rest from reference TRBV5-1 and TRBJ1-1 gives the full variable domain: KAGVTQTPRYLIKTRGQQVTLSCSPISGHRSVSWYQQTPGQGLQFLFEYFSETQRNKGNFPGRFSGRQFSNSRSEMNVSTLELGDSALYLCASSSRQDWNTEAFFGQGTRLTVV.

The J gene is TRBJ1-3, the V gene TRBV2; no definite D call. The CDR3 is 14 amino acids. Germline V lookup: CDR1 SNHLY, CDR2 FYNNEI. V dropped 11 bases and J dropped 0 bases, with 14 bases sitting between them. Here the CDR3 DNA reads TGTGCCGGTGACGGCGGAAGCTCTGGAAACACCATATATTTT. Protein product: CAGDGGSSGNTIYF. The full variable domain, rest sourced from reference TRBV2 and TRBJ1-3, is EPEVTQTPSHQVTQMGQEVILRCVPISNHLYFYWYRQILGQKVEFLVSFYNNEISEKSEIFDDQFSVERPDGSNFTLKIRSTKLEDSAMYFCAGDGGSSGNTIYFGEGSWLTVV.

The chain recombines TRBV11-2 with TRBJ2-7, with TRBD1 identical over 7 bases. This CDR3 has 13 residues. Germline V gene data show CDR1 as SGHAT and CDR2 as FQNNGV. V shed 5 bases, J shed 4 bases, and the junction held 5 bases outside the gene matches. The chain's CDR3 is CASSMTGKYEQYF. CDR3 sequence (DNA): TGTGCCAGCAGCATGACAGGGAAGTACGAGCAGTACTTC.

This clone is judged large. This chain joins TRBV4-1 and TRBJ2-7, with D unresolved. The ends were cut back, 1 base at V and 3 bases at J, with 10 bases in the middle. The CDR3 has 14 residues. Germline CDR1 is MGHRA and CDR2 is YSYEKL. The chain's CDR3 is CASSQGPQIYEQYF. In DNA form, the CDR3 reads TGCGCCAGCAGCCAAGGGCCACAGATCTACGAGCAGTACTTC.